Presented here are 30 T cell receptor beta chains from one specimen sequenced in a study of shared clonotypes between healthy human individuals. Clones were read by immunoSEQ multiplex PCR, and TCRdb kept only the in-frame ones, dropping some. The sample carries over a million clones, 96% recorded once. Sequencing was done on a sample of naive CD4+ T cells sorted from blood. Subset given: CD45RA+ positively selected. All receptors come from a man aged 25-45 years in good health.

V usage is TRBV18 and J usage is TRBJ1-5; 7 bases map to TRBD1. In germline, CDR1 is KGHSH, CDR2 LQKENI. Trimming removed 4 bases from V and 5 bases from J; junction bases left unmatched: 8. The CDR3 has 15 amino acids. The CDR3, as DNA: TGTGCCAGCTCACTGGACAGGACTGGGGATCAGCCCCAGCATTTT. It specifies CASSLDRTGDQPQHF. Full variable domain (outside the CDR3, taken from reference TRBV18 and TRBJ1-5): NAGVMQNPRHLVRRRGQEARLRCSPMKGHSHVYWYRQLPEEGLKFMVYLQKENIIDESGMPKERFSAEFPKEGPSILRIQQVVRGDSAAYFCASSLDRTGDQPQHFGDGTRLSIL.

The chain employs TRBV9 and TRBJ1-1; weak D call: TRBD1 (5 bases). Germline V gene data show CDR1 as SGDLS and CDR2 as YYNGEE. CDR3 length equals 13 residues. Trimming removed 4 bases from V and 9 bases from J, with 16 bases in between. Here the CDR3 reads CASSPSPSGKAFF. The CDR3 DNA is TGTGCCAGCAGCCCCTCCCCCTCAGGGAAAGCTTTCTTT.

This chain uses TRBV30 with TRBJ2-5; TRBD1 is a possible D gene (5 bases). The germline gives CDR1 GTSNPN, CDR2 SVGIG (reference sequence). The CDR3 consists of 16 residues. Between the trimmed V and J ends, which lost 0 bases and 4 bases, there was a span of 18 bases. CDR3 region: CAWSVLRDFWGETQYF. The CDR3 region has the DNA TGTGCCTGGAGTGTACTCAGGGATTTCTGGGGAGAGACCCAGTACTTC. The complete variable domain, with remaining parts taken from reference TRBV30 and TRBJ2-5, reads SQTIHQWPATLVQPVGSPLSLECTVEGTSNPNLYWYRQAAGRGLQLLFYSVGIGQISSEVPQNLSASRPQDRQFILSSKKLLLSDSGFYLCAWSVLRDFWGETQYFGPGTRLLVL.

J is TRBJ2-5 and V is TRBV5-1, with a weak D call TRBD2 (6 bases). CDR1 is SGHRS, CDR2 YFSETQ, per germline. The CDR3 extends over 14 amino acids. The V gene lost 4 bases and the J gene lost 5 bases, with 15 bases spanning the gap. The CDR3 DNA follows: TGCGCCAGCAGCGACCGCCAGGGAGGTGAGACCCAGTACTTC. It encodes CASSDRQGGETQYF.

The J gene is TRBJ2-1, the V gene TRBV15; D might be TRBD2 (7 bases). The CDR3 totals 15 residues. Trimming stripped 8 bases from V and 2 bases from J, with 16 bases between. Germline V CDR1 and CDR2: LNHNV, YYDKDF (reference sequence). CDR3 bases: TGTGCCACCGGGAGGGAAAAGGGGGCCTACAATGAGCAGTTCTTC. It translates to CATGREKGAYNEQFF.

This chain joins TRBV7-2 and TRBJ2-7; unclear D gene. The CDR3 spans 12 residues. V lost 5 bases, J lost 3 bases, and 8 bases lay in between. Germline assignment: CDR1 SGHTA and CDR2 FQGNSA. This CDR3 reads CASSQDGYEQYF. The CDR3, as DNA: TGTGCCAGCAGCCAGGACGGCTACGAGCAGTACTTC.

As to this clone: Germline is not matched at one junction end, which may reflect a read error. This sequence joins TRBV5-1 and TRBJ1-1, with D uncertain. Looked up from germline, CDR1 is SGHRS and CDR2 is YFSETQ. This CDR3 has 16 amino acids. The CDR3 spells CVSSPIGRPHDTEAFF. In DNA, the CDR3 is TGCGTCAGCAGCCCGATAGGGCGGCCCCATGATACTGAAGCTTTCTTT.

The rearrangement uses TRBV5-1 and TRBJ1-4, with unresolved D. The CDR3 has 15 amino acids. The germline gives CDR1 SGHRS, CDR2 YFSETQ. The V end lost 0 bases, the J end lost 0 bases, and 6 bases lay between the germline ends. This CDR3 is CASSLDLPTNEKLFF. In nucleotides, the CDR3 is TGCGCCAGCAGCTTGGACCTCCCAACTAATGAAAAACTGTTTTTT.

The chain couples TRBV9 to TRBJ2-1; D gene unclear. V was shortened by 0 bases and J by 5 bases, with 15 bases between the two germline ends. Germline V lookup: CDR1 SGDLS, CDR2 YYNGEE. This CDR3 has 16 residues. The CDR3 DNA reads as TGTGCCAGCAGCGTAGATGGGCGAATCACCCACAATGAGCAGTTCTTC. Its protein product is CASSVDGRITHNEQFF.

The chain carries TRBV11-2 and TRBJ2-5; 8 nucleotides agree with TRBD2. V dropped 1 base and J dropped 5; count of bases not matched to a gene: 6. This CDR3 is 15 amino acids long. Germline loops: CDR1 SGHAT, CDR2 FQNNGV. The CDR3 DNA reads as TGTGCCAGCAGCTTAGTCGGGAGCGGGAGTGAGACCCAGTACTTC. Protein: CASSLVGSGSETQYF.

The CDR3 protein is CASSWGLATSTDTQYF. CDR3 coding DNA: TGTGCCAGCAGTTGGGGACTAGCGACTAGCACAGATACGCAGTATTTT. The chain couples TRBV6-5 to TRBJ2-3; 10 bases match TRBD2. The V gene end was trimmed by 4 bases and the J gene end by 0 bases; junction bases not matched to a gene: 4. The CDR3 extends over 16 amino acids. Per the germline V gene, CDR1 is MNHEY and CDR2 is SVGAGI.

The J gene is TRBJ2-1, the V gene TRBV7-3; TRBD2 aligns across 8 bases. The CDR3 length is 15 residues. Germline V gives CDR1 SGHTA, CDR2 FQGTGA. The V and J ends lost 3 bases and 3 bases, in that order; junction bases with no gene match: 4. CDR3 sequence: CASSFTGGVYNEQFF. In DNA form, the CDR3 reads TGTGCCAGCAGCTTTACGGGAGGGGTCTACAATGAGCAGTTCTTC.

The chain is built from TRBV10-1 and TRBJ2-1; 7 bases map to TRBD1. This CDR3 has 15 residues. V dropped 5 bases and J dropped 8; count of bases not matched to a gene: 12. Germline CDR1 reads WNHNN; CDR2 reads SYGVQD (reference sequence). The DNA of the CDR3 is TGCGCCAGCAGTCCTAACAGGGGTTTTCCCCATGAGCAGTTCTTC. Its protein product is CASSPNRGFPHEQFF.

The rearrangement joins TRBV18 to TRBJ1-4; possibly TRBD1 for D (6 bases). The CDR3 extends over 15 amino acids. CDR1 is KGHSH, CDR2 LQKENI, per germline. The germline V and J ends were trimmed by 2 bases and 6 bases, with 13 bases remaining between them. DNA of the CDR3: TGTGCCAGCTCACCAGGGGCCGGGGGGCATGAAAAACTGTTTTTT. It encodes CASSPGAGGHEKLFF.

This chain uses TRBV7-6 with TRBJ1-1; weak D call: TRBD1 (5 bases). CDR1 and CDR2 from the germline V gene are SGHVS and FNYEAQ. The length of the CDR3 is 15 residues. V was shortened by 1 base and J by 4 bases, with 13 bases between the two germline ends. CDR3 bases: TGTGCCAGCAGCTTAGTCTCCCAGGGTAGCACTGAAGCTTTCTTT. Residues: CASSLVSQGSTEAFF.

The V gene is TRBV19, the J gene TRBJ2-7; D is perhaps TRBD2 (5 bases). Germline V CDR1 and CDR2: LNHDA, SQIVND (reference sequence). CDR3 length equals 14 residues. V lost 1 base, J lost 3 bases, and 10 bases lay in between. The DNA of the CDR3 is TGTGCCAGTAGTATAGGTGAGGGTCTCTACGAGCAGTACTTC. This translates into CASSIGEGLYEQYF.

CDR3 DNA sequence: TGTGCCAGCAGTCACCCTCCTTGGTACGAGCAGTACTTC. Translation: CASSHPPWYEQYF. The chain links TRBV27 to TRBJ2-7; D ambiguous. CDR1 MNHEY and CDR2 SMNVEV come from the germline V gene (reference sequence). The CDR3 is 13 amino acids. V lost 5 bases to trimming and J lost 4 bases, with 12 bases between them.

The chain links TRBV7-9 to TRBJ1-3; the match to TRBD1 covers 7 bases. J was trimmed by 1 base and V by 5 bases; bases with no gene match: 14. From germline, CDR1 is SEHNR and CDR2 FQNEAQ (reference sequence). This CDR3 comprises 18 residues. CDR3 sequence reads: CASSVRGRGSSSGNTIYF. The CDR3 DNA sequence: TGTGCCAGCAGCGTAAGGGGGCGCGGGAGTTCATCTGGAAACACCATATATTTT.

The chain carries TRBV13 and TRBJ2-3; TRBD2 matches 12 bases. V trimming: 6 bases; J trimming: 2 bases; junction bases outside the gene matches: 6. Germline loops: CDR1 PRHDT, CDR2 FYEKMQ (reference sequence). The CDR3 has 16 amino acids. The chain's CDR3 is CASRTWTSGNTDTQYF. Written as DNA, the CDR3 is TGTGCCAGCAGGACATGGACTAGCGGGAACACAGATACGCAGTATTTT.

The chain joins TRBV29-1 to TRBJ2-3, with D perhaps matching TRBD1 (6 bases). Trimming took off 6 bases at V and 6 bases at J, with 28 bases between the two ends. The germline V gene encodes CDR1 SQVTM and CDR2 ANQGSEA. This CDR3 has 17 residues. The CDR3 DNA is TGCAGCGTGACCGTACAGGGAGATTCCCCTTTTAGTGATACGCAGTATTTT. This gives the protein CSVTVQGDSPFSDTQYF.

V usage is TRBV7-8 and J usage is TRBJ1-5; D remains unclear. Looked up from germline, CDR1 is SGHVS and CDR2 is FQNEAQ. The CDR3 spans 13 residues. The ends were cut back, 5 bases at V and 6 bases at J, with 11 bases in the middle. The CDR3, as DNA: TGTGCCAGCAGCCAAAGCTTGAGTCAGCCCCAGCATTTT. This encodes CASSQSLSQPQHF.

The V gene is TRBV28, the J gene TRBJ2-1; 8 positions match TRBD1. V gave up 5 bases and J gave up 7 bases; unmatched junction bases: 28. Germline V gives CDR1 MDHEN, CDR2 SYDVKM. This CDR3 has 21 amino acids. CDR3 amino acids: CASSQWTGSGLHRGHPNEQFF. The DNA for the CDR3 is TGTGCCAGCAGTCAATGGACAGGGTCGGGCCTTCACCGGGGCCACCCGAATGAGCAGTTCTTC.

The chain links TRBV6-4 to TRBJ2-2, with 9 positions matching TRBD2. Germline V gene sequence: CDR1 MRHNA, CDR2 SNTAGT. V lost 2 bases to trimming and J lost 7 bases; unmatched junction nucleotides: 2. This CDR3 region has 14 residues. DNA of the CDR3: TGTGCCAGCAGTGACCTAGCGGGACACGGGGAGCTGTTTTTT. Protein: CASSDLAGHGELFF.

J is TRBJ1-2 and V is TRBV18; D remains unclear. The CDR3 is 14 amino acids. The germline V gene has CDR1 KGHSH and CDR2 LQKENI. V dropped 2 bases and J dropped 0 bases, with 7 bases sitting between them. The CDR3 DNA is TGTGCCAGCTCACCAGGCACCTCTAACTATGGCTACACCTTC. Encoded protein: CASSPGTSNYGYTF.

The genes are TRBV5-1 and TRBJ2-1; D is possibly TRBD1 or TRBD2 (5 bases each). Trimming removed 5 bases at V and 8 bases at J, with 23 bases between. CDR1 is SGHRS, CDR2 YFSETQ, per germline. CDR3 length: 16 residues. The CDR3 DNA sequence: TGCGCCAGCAGGCAAAGGGGCGGGTGGGTTGACGATGAGCAGTTCTTC. Translation: CASRQRGGWVDDEQFF. The full variable domain, with the rest looked up from reference TRBV5-1 and TRBJ2-1, is KAGVTQTPRYLIKTRGQQVTLSCSPISGHRSVSWYQQTPGQGLQFLFEYFSETQRNKGNFPGRFSGRQFSNSRSEMNVSTLELGDSALYLCASRQRGGWVDDEQFFGPGTRLTVL.

The chain combines TRBV13 with TRBJ2-7; weak D call: TRBD2 (6 bases). From germline, CDR1 is PRHDT and CDR2 FYEKMQ (reference sequence). The V end lost 2 bases, the J end lost 7 bases, and 12 bases lay between the germline ends. CDR3 size: 13 residues. CDR3: CASSLFAAGEQYF. Here the CDR3 DNA reads TGTGCCAGCAGCTTATTCGCGGCGGGGGAGCAGTACTTC. The full variable domain, in which reference TRBV13 and TRBJ2-7 provide the parts outside the CDR3, is AAGVIQSPRHLIKEKRETATLKCYPIPRHDTVYWYQQGPGQDPQFLISFYEKMQSDKGSIPDRFSAQQFSDYHSELNMSSLELGDSALYFCASSLFAAGEQYFGPGTRLTVT.

This chain links TRBV5-4 with TRBJ2-3; perhaps D is TRBD1 or TRBD2 (5 bases each). Germline-derived CDR1 and CDR2 are SGHNT and YYREEE (reference sequence). The CDR3 runs to 14 residues. V dropped 3 bases and J dropped 6 bases, with 14 bases sitting between them. CDR3 DNA sequence: TGTGCCAGCAGCTCCCTCGCCCGGGACGATACGCAGTATTTT. Amino acid sequence: CASSSLARDDTQYF.

The chain combines TRBV6-5 with TRBJ2-7, with 7 bases that match TRBD1. V dropped 2 bases and J dropped 2; count of bases not matched to a gene: 9. The CDR3 runs 16 residues. Germline CDR1 reads MNHEY; CDR2 reads SVGAGI. The CDR3 region has the DNA TGTGCCAGCAGTTACCGGGACAGACTTCCCCCCTACGAGCAGTACTTC. Its protein is CASSYRDRLPPYEQYF.

This clone has just one count. The chain has TRBV6-1 and TRBJ1-5; perhaps TRBD1 as D (5 bases). The CDR3 totals 15 residues. Looked up from germline, CDR1 is MNHNS and CDR2 is SASEGT. Trimming left V 2 bases short and J 3 bases short, with 11 bases between. The CDR3 loop reads CASSERGYNNQPQHF. The CDR3 DNA is TGTGCCAGCAGTGAAAGGGGATATAACAATCAGCCCCAGCATTTT.

This chain connects TRBV5-1 to TRBJ2-2; D unresolved. This CDR3 is built from 14 residues. CDR1 is SGHRS, CDR2 YFSETQ, per germline. V was pared by 0 bases and J by 2 bases, with 5 bases between. CDR3 bases: TGCGCCAGCAGCTTGGGGCCTAACACCGGGGAGCTGTTTTTT. Residues: CASSLGPNTGELFF.